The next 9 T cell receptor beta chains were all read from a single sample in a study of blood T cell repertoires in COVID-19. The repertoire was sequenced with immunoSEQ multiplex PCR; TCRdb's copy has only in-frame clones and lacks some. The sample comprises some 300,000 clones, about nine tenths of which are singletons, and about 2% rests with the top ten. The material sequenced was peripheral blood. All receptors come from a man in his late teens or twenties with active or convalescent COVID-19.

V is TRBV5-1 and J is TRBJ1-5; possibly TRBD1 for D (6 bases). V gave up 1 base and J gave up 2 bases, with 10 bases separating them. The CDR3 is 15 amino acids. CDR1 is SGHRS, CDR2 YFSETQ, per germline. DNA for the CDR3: TGCGCCAGCAGCTTGAGAGGGGGTGGCAATCAGCCCCAGCATTTT. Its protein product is CASSLRGGGNQPQHF.

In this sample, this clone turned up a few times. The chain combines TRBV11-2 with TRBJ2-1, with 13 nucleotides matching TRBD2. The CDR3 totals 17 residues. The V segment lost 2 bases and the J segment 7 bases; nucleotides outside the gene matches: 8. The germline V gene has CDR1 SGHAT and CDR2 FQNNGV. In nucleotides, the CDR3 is TGTGCCAGCAGCTTATTGACTAGCGGGAGGATCTTGAATGAGCAGTTCTTC. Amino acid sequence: CASSLLTSGRILNEQFF.

CDR3 protein: CASTMTGGDGELFF. DNA of the CDR3: TGTGCCAGCACCATGACAGGGGGAGACGGGGAGCTGTTTTTT. V and J are TRBV5-6 and TRBJ2-2; 9 bases line up with TRBD1. Per germline, CDR1 SGHDT and CDR2 YYEEEE. V was clipped by 6 bases and J by 7 bases; unmatched bases: 7. The CDR3 consists of 14 residues.

This CDR3 reads CASSIIGGQGSYEQYF. The CDR3 coding sequence is TGTGCCAGTAGTATTATCGGAGGACAGGGAAGCTACGAGCAGTACTTC. The gene calls are TRBV19 and TRBJ2-7, with TRBD1 matching over 8 bases. CDR1 is LNHDA and CDR2 is SQIVND in the germline V gene (reference sequence). The CDR3 contains 16 residues. The V segment lost 3 bases and the J segment 3 bases; nucleotides outside the gene matches: 10.

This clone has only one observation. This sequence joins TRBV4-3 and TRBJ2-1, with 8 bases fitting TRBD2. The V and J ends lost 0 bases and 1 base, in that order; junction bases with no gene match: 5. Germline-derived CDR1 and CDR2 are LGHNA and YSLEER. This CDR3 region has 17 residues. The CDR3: CASSQEPGTRSYNEQFF. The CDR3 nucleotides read TGCGCCAGCAGCCAAGAACCCGGGACTAGGTCCTACAATGAGCAGTTCTTC.

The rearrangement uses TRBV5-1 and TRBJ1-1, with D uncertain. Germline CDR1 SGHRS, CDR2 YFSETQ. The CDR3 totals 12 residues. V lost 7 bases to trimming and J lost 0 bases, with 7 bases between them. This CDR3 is CASGPMNTEAFF. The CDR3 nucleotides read TGCGCCAGCGGGCCCATGAACACTGAAGCTTTCTTT. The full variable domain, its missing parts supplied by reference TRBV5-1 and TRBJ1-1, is KAGVTQTPRYLIKTRGQQVTLSCSPISGHRSVSWYQQTPGQGLQFLFEYFSETQRNKGNFPGRFSGRQFSNSRSEMNVSTLELGDSALYLCASGPMNTEAFFGQGTRLTVV.

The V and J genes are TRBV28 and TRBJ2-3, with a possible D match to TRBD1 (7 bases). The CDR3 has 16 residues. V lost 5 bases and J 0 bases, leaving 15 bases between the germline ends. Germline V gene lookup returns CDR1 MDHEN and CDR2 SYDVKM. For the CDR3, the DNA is TGTGCCAGCAGTAACCGACAGGGACTTAGCACAGATACGCAGTATTTT. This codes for CASSNRQGLSTDTQYF.

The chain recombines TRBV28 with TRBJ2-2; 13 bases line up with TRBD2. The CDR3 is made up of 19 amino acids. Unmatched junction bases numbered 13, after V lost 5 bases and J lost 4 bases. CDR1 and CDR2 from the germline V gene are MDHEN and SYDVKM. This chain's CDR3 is CASSTRLTSGGPFTGELFF. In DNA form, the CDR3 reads TGTGCCAGCAGTACACGACTGACTAGCGGGGGGCCATTCACCGGGGAGCTGTTTTTT.

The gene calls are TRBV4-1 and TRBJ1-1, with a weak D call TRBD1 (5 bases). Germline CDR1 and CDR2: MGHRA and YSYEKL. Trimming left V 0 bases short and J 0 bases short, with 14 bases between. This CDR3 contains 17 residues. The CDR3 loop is CASSQEWNGGLNTEAFF. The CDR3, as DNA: TGCGCCAGCAGCCAAGAATGGAACGGGGGACTGAACACTGAAGCTTTCTTT.